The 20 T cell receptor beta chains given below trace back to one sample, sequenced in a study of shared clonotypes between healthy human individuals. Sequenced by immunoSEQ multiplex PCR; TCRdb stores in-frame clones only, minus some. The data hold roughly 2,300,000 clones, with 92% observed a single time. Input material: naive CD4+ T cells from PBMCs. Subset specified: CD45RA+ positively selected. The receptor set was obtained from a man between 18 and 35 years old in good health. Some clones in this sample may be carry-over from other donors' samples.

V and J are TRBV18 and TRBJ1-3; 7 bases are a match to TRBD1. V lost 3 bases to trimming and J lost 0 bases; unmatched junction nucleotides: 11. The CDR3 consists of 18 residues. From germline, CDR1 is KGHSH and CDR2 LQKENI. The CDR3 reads CASSPGQVWVYSGNTIYF. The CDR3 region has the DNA TGTGCCAGCTCACCCGGACAGGTTTGGGTTTACTCTGGAAACACCATATATTTT. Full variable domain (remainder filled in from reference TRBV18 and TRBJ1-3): NAGVMQNPRHLVRRRGQEARLRCSPMKGHSHVYWYRQLPEEGLKFMVYLQKENIIDESGMPKERFSAEFPKEGPSILRIQQVVRGDSAAYFCASSPGQVWVYSGNTIYFGEGSWLTVV.

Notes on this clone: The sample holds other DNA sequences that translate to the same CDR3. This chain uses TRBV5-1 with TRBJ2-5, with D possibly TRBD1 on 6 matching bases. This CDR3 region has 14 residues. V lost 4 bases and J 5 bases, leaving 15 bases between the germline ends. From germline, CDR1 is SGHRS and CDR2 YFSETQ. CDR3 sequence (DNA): TGCGCCAGCAGCCCGGGGACCCAGGGGGAGACCCAGTACTTC. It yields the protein CASSPGTQGETQYF. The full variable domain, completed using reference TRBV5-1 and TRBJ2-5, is KAGVTQTPRYLIKTRGQQVTLSCSPISGHRSVSWYQQTPGQGLQFLFEYFSETQRNKGNFPGRFSGRQFSNSRSEMNVSTLELGDSALYLCASSPGTQGETQYFGPGTRLLVL.

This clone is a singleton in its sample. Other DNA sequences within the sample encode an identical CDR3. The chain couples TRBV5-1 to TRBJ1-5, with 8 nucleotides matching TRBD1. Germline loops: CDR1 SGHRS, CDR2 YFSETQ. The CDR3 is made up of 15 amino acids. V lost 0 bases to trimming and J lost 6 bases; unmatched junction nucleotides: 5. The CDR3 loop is CASSLEGTGGQPQHF. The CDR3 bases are TGCGCCAGCAGCTTGGAGGGGACAGGCGGTCAGCCCCAGCATTTT.

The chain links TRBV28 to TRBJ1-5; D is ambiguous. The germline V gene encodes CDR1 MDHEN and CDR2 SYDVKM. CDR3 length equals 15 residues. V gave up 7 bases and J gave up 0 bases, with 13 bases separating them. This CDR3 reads CASTNFRYSNQPQHF. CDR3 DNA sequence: TGTGCCAGCACCAACTTTCGTTATAGCAATCAGCCCCAGCATTTT.

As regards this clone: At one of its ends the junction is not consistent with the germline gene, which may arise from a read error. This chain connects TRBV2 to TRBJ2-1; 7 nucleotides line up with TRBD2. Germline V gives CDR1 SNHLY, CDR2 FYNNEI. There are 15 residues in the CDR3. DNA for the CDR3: TGTGCCAGCAGTAAAGCGGGGCCTTCCTACAATGAGCAGTTCTTC. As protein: CASSKAGPSYNEQFF.

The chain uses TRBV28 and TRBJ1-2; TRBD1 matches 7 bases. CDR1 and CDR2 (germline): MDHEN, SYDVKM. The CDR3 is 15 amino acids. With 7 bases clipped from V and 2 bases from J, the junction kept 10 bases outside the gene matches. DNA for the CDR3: TGTGCCAGCAACTTCAAAGGGGGCTTGAACTATGGCTACACCTTC. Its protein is CASNFKGGLNYGYTF.

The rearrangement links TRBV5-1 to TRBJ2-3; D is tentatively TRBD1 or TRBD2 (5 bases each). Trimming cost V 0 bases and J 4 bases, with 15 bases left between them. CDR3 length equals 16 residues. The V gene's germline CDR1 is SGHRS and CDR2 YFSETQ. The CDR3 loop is CASSLAERDPSDTQYF. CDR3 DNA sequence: TGCGCCAGCAGCTTGGCGGAAAGGGACCCCTCAGATACGCAGTATTTT.

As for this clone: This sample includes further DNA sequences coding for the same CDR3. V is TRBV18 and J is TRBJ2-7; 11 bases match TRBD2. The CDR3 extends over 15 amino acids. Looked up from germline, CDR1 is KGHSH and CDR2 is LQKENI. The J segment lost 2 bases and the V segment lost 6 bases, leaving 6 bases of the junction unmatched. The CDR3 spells CASSPGLAGTYEQYF. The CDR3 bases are TGTGCCAGCTCCCCCGGACTAGCGGGCACCTACGAGCAGTACTTC.

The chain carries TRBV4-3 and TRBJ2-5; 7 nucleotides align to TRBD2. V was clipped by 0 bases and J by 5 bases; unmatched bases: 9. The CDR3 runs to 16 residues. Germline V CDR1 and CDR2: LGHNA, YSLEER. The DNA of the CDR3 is TGCGCCAGCAGCCAAGATAGGAGCGGGAAGGGGGAGACCCAGTACTTC. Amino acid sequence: CASSQDRSGKGETQYF.

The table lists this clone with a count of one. This chain's CDR3 is CASSFRDQETQYF. Here the CDR3 DNA reads TGTGCCAGCAGTTTCAGGGACCAAGAGACCCAGTACTTC. This chain uses TRBV28 with TRBJ2-5, with D perhaps matching TRBD1 (5 bases). V gave up 3 bases and J gave up 0 bases, with 5 bases separating them. The CDR3 loop spans 13 amino acids. Germline CDR1 and CDR2: MDHEN and SYDVKM. The full variable domain, in which reference TRBV28 and TRBJ2-5 provide the parts outside the CDR3, is DVKVTQSSRYLVKRTGEKVFLECVQDMDHENMFWYRQDPGLGLRLIYFSYDVKMKEKGDIPEGYSVSREKKERFSLILESASTNQTSMYLCASSFRDQETQYFGPGTRLLVL.

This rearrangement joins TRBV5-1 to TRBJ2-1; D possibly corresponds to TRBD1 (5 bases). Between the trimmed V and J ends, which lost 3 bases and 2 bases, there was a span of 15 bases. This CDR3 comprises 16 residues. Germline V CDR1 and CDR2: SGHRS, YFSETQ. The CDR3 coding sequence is TGCGCCAGCAGCTCCCGGGCAGGGTTACCCTACAATGAGCAGTTCTTC. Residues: CASSSRAGLPYNEQFF.

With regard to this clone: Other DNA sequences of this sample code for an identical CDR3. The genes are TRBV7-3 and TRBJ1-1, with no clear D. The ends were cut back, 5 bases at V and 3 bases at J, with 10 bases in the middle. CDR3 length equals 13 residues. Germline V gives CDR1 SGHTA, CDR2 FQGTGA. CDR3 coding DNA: TGTGCCAGCAGCCCTACGAGGGACACTGAAGCTTTCTTT. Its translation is CASSPTRDTEAFF.

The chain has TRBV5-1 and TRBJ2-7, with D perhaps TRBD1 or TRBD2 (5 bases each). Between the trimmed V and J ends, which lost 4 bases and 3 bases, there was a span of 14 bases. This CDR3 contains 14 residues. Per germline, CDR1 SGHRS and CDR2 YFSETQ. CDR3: CASSLPGPDYEQYF. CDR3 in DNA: TGCGCCAGCAGCCTCCCGGGGCCCGACTACGAGCAGTACTTC. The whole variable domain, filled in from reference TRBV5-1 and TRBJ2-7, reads KAGVTQTPRYLIKTRGQQVTLSCSPISGHRSVSWYQQTPGQGLQFLFEYFSETQRNKGNFPGRFSGRQFSNSRSEMNVSTLELGDSALYLCASSLPGPDYEQYFGPGTRLTVT.

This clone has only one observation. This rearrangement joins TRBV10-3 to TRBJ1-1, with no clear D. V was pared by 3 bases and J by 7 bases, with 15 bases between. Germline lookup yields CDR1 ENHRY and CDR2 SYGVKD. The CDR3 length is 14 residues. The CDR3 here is CAISDRRSRLEAFF. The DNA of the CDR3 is TGTGCCATCAGTGATCGGAGATCCCGGCTTGAAGCTTTCTTT.

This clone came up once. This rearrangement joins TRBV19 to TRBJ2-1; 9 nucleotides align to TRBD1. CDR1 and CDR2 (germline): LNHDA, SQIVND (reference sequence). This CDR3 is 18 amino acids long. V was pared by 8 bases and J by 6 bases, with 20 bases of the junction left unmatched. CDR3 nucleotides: TGTGCCAGTGAGTCCGGGACAGGGTCAATGGCGATCGGCAATGAGCAGTTCTTC. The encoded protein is CASESGTGSMAIGNEQFF.

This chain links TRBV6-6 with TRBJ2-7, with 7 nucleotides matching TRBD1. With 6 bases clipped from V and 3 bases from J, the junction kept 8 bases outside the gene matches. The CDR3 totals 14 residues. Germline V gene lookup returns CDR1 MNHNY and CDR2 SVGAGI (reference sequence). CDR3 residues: CASRDRQGHYEQYF. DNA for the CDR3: TGTGCCAGCAGGGATAGACAGGGACACTACGAGCAGTACTTC.

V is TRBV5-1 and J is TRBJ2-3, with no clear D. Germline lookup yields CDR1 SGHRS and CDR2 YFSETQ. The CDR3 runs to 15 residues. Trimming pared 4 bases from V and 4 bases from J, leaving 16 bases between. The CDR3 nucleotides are TGCGCCAGCAGCCCCCTTGGAGATTGGGCAGATACGCAGTATTTT. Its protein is CASSPLGDWADTQYF. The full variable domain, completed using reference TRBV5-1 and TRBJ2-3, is KAGVTQTPRYLIKTRGQQVTLSCSPISGHRSVSWYQQTPGQGLQFLFEYFSETQRNKGNFPGRFSGRQFSNSRSEMNVSTLELGDSALYLCASSPLGDWADTQYFGPGTRLTVL.

This chain's CDR3 is CASSPVLREEETQYF. The CDR3 nucleotides read TGTGCCAGCTCACCCGTCTTGAGGGAAGAAGAGACCCAGTACTTC. V usage is TRBV18 and J usage is TRBJ2-5; possibly TRBD2 for D (5 bases). V was pared by 3 bases and J by 3 bases, with 14 bases between. CDR1 and CDR2 (germline): KGHSH, LQKENI. The CDR3 loop spans 15 amino acids.

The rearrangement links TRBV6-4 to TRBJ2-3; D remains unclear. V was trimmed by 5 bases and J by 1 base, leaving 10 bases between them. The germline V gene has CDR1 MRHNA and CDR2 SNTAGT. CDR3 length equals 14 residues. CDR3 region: CASSLDWGTDTQYF. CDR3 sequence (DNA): TGTGCCAGCAGTCTGGATTGGGGCACAGATACGCAGTATTTT.

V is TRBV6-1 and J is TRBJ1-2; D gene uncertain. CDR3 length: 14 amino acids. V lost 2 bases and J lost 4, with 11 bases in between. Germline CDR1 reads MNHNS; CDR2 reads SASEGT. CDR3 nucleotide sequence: TGTGCCAGCAGTGAAACAGTGGTTATCTATGGCTACACCTTC. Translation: CASSETVVIYGYTF.